These 6 T cell receptor beta chains were all obtained from the same sample, sequenced in a study of T cells in Graves' hyperthyroidism and ophthalmopathy. Amplification of TCR beta CDR3 regions was performed using RNA transcripts as template. In the first-round RT-PCR of the TCR CDR3, the HTBI primer set was used. TCRdb reprocessed the multiplex PCR reads with MiXCR, giving one entry per CDR3 protein. Among approximately 690,000 distinct CDR3 sequences listed, more than 14% were seen once. The sequencing input was blood. Source of these receptors: a woman in her fifties or sixties with Graves' ophthalmopathy.

At least ten counts were recorded for this clonotype. The V and J genes are TRBV28 and TRBJ1-1; TRBD1 is a possible D gene (5 bases). The CDR3 consists of 16 residues. Trimming took 3 bases from V and 4 from J, leaving 18 bases between them. Germline CDR1 and CDR2: MDHEN and SYDVKM. CDR3 region: CASSLFDRGWSTEAFF. CDR3 sequence (DNA): TGTGCCAGCAGTTTGTTCGACAGAGGATGGAGCACTGAAGCTTTCTTT.

This clonotype was seen at least ten times. The V gene is TRBV14, the J gene TRBJ2-5; a possible D gene is TRBD1 (6 bases). Germline-derived CDR1 and CDR2 are SGHDN and FVKESK. The CDR3 totals 15 residues. The V end lost 2 bases, the J end lost 5 bases, and 15 bases lay between the germline ends. This CDR3 reads CASSQSSGQRETQYF. In DNA form, the CDR3 reads TGTGCCAGCAGCCAAAGTTCTGGACAGCGGGAGACCCAGTACTTC.

This clonotype was recorded at least ten times. The J gene is TRBJ1-2, the V gene TRBV7-2; possibly TRBD1 for D (5 bases). V was pared by 5 bases and J by 1 base, with 11 bases between. The V gene's germline CDR1 is SGHTA and CDR2 FQGNSA. This CDR3 has 14 residues. In DNA, the CDR3 is TGTGCCAGCAGCCTCATGACAGTTAACTATGGCTACACCTTC. Encoded protein: CASSLMTVNYGYTF.

In its sample, this clonotype was seen many times. This rearrangement joins TRBV18 to TRBJ1-2; D possibly corresponds to TRBD1 (5 bases). Between the trimmed V and J ends, which lost 2 bases and 0 bases, there was a span of 10 bases. The CDR3 contains 15 residues. Germline-derived CDR1 and CDR2 are KGHSH and LQKENI. The CDR3 DNA reads as TGTGCCAGCTCACCATCGACAGACGCTAACTATGGCTACACCTTC. Translated, it gives CASSPSTDANYGYTF.

This clonotype was counted at least ten times. J is TRBJ2-1 and V is TRBV2; 11 bases agree with TRBD2. Germline CDR1 is SNHLY and CDR2 is FYNNEI. The CDR3 is 15 amino acids. The ends lost 5 bases at V and 4 bases at J; junction bases unmatched: 4. The CDR3 sequence: CASSPTSGMYNEQFF. The CDR3 region has the DNA TGTGCCAGCAGTCCGACTAGCGGGATGTACAATGAGCAGTTCTTC.

This clonotype was counted many times. The rearrangement links TRBV6-1 to TRBJ1-1, with D tentatively TRBD1 (6 bases). This CDR3 comprises 14 residues. The V gene's germline CDR1 is MNHNS and CDR2 SASEGT. The V and J ends lost 3 bases and 3 bases respectively, with 11 bases between them. The CDR3 bases are TGTGCCAGCAGTGAGGCAGGGGCGGACACTGAAGCTTTCTTT. It is translated as CASSEAGADTEAFF.